The T cell receptor (beta chain) under discussion was sequenced for a study of T cell repertoires in ileal Crohn's disease (dated by TCRdb to the late 2010s). About the study as a whole: At the time of surgery, roughly 34% of patients were active smokers, and the median duration of disease was 6.5 to 8.5 years. Every patient underwent surgery because of a complication, which was stricturing disease in about 60% and penetrating disease in roughly 40%. A total of some 170 mucosal samples from roughly 57 patients were sequenced, with samples obtained at several locations on the surgical specimen and at postoperative endoscopy. Neoterminal ileum biopsies obtained at postoperative colonoscopy were designated as M6 samples. A Rutgeerts score higher than i0 was the definition used for endoscopic postoperative recurrence. Roughly half of the patients were given postoperative therapy, with approximately 17 on anti-TNF agents and about a dozen on thiopurines. Running in parallel with the study was a multicentre cohort set up to find predictors of early endoscopic recurrence following ileocolonic resection. The TCR repertoire was analysed in about 55 patients with Crohn's disease drawn from a prospective multicentre cohort. The research as a whole found: Mucosal CD4 and CD8 T cells were sorted and sequenced only in a subgroup of patients, the size of which was not stated. Endoscopic recurrence was found to be associated with higher high-frequency clone percentages at surgery, and recurrence was observed in all patients with clonality above 26.8% (18/57). The timing of postoperative endoscopy varied within the first year after surgery, and the median delay was about seven months. Compared with non-smokers, patients who were active smokers at surgery showed a significantly higher proportion of clonal expansions (around 24% vs 18%, p=0.02). Compared with CD4 T cells, sorted CD8 T cells contained more high-frequency clones, which suggests that the mucosal expansions were mostly CD8.

The intended sense of this specimen's time point label: neoterminal ileum biopsy at postoperative endoscopy, about 6 months after surgery. Adults with ileal or ileocolonic Crohn's disease and an indication for ileocolonic resection were eligible for inclusion. Before DNA extraction, whole ileal mucosal biopsies were kept frozen at -80 degrees C. Genomic DNA was extracted from frozen whole biopsies with a TRizol-based method and quantified on a NanoDrop 2000 spectrophotometer. Taken from cysteine to phenylalanine, the CDR3 has 11 residues. The kept DNA is CDR3 alone, 33 bases in frame from the first base. From the germline V gene, CDR1 is SGHVS and CDR2 is FNYEAQ. V is clipped by 5 bases and J by 5 bases, and the sequence between their germline boundaries is 4 bases long. Five hundred nanograms of biopsy DNA per sample were submitted for commercial TCRB immunosequencing. CDR3 regions were amplified from genomic DNA by Adaptive Biotechnology using a two-step, amplification bias-controlled multiplex PCR. In the first PCR, primers covered every V and J gene segment, and in the second PCR, barcodes and Illumina adapters were added. CDR3 libraries were sequenced using an Illumina instrument. Processing in the source paper ran as follows. The analysis drew on both the pipelines supplied by the vendor and custom analysis of the raw data in R/Bioconductor running R version 3.3.0. Clonality, which ranges from 0 to 1, was calculated as the inverse of the normalised Shannon entropy across all productive clones. The repertoire share taken up by the top 100 clones defined high-frequency clones, and only clones that passed a 95% confidence test were kept. Overlap between samples was measured with the Morisita-Horn index, while repertoire diversity was measured with the Simpson index. This immuneACCESS table, as held by TCRdb, lists in-frame sequences with V and J called but not all clones. Of the missing ones, under half trace to an unresolved V gene in checked studies; the others have no known cause. Clone size and the V and J calls come from that table; the DNA yielded D and trimming. The table for this sample lists approximately 2,400 clones; roughly 90% of them were counted only once. 8% to 13% of the sample goes to the ten largest clones.

Notes on this clone: Its antigen is unknown. Per-base qualities were not stored, and no clone one base away is much larger.

This sequence was found in an adult with Crohn's disease. Sample: ileal tissue. The V gene is TRBV7-6 and the J gene is TRBJ2-1; a confident D gene designation cannot be given. The CDR3 reads as follows: CASSLNNEQFF. The bases are TGTGCCAGCAGCCTCAACAATGAGCAGTTCTTC.